The 26 T cell receptor beta chains in this list originate from one sample, sequenced in a study of technical replicates of blood from a few donors. Clones were sequenced by immunoSEQ multiplex PCR, and TCRdb holds only the in-frame ones, with some missing. This sample has tens of thousands of clones; 91% occur once, and the top ten carry 0.3% to 0.5%. Sequencing was carried out using T cells isolated from PBMCs. Receptors originate from a human donor in good health. Some clones in this sample may be carry-over from other donors' samples.

The chain carries TRBV9 and TRBJ2-4, with D perhaps TRBD1 (5 bases). Germline-derived CDR1 and CDR2 are SGDLS and YYNGEE. The CDR3 has 16 residues. Deletions cut 0 bases from V and 4 bases from J, with 14 bases between. The CDR3 loop is CASSVGAGQLKNIQYF. CDR3 coding DNA: TGTGCCAGCAGCGTAGGGGCAGGACAATTGAAAAACATTCAGTACTTC.

The gene calls are TRBV27 and TRBJ2-1, with 9 positions matching TRBD2. The CDR3 loop spans 14 amino acids. Germline V gene lookup returns CDR1 MNHEY and CDR2 SMNVEV (reference sequence). The junction had 7 bases not matched to a gene; V was cut back by 6 bases and J by 7 bases. Here the CDR3 DNA reads TGTGCCAGCAGACCGCCGGGACTAGCAAATGAGCAGTTCTTC. Its translation is CASRPPGLANEQFF.

This clone was counted once. The CDR3 region has the DNA TGTGCCAGCTCTGGCATGCAAGCGGGAGGTTCCAATGAGCAGTTCTTC. Protein product: CASSGMQAGGSNEQFF. The rearrangement joins TRBV18 to TRBJ2-1; 9 positions agree with TRBD2. CDR3 length equals 16 residues. The germline V gene has CDR1 KGHSH and CDR2 LQKENI. J was trimmed by 6 bases and V by 6 bases; bases with no gene match: 12.

V and J are TRBV7-2 and TRBJ2-7; 11 bases map to TRBD2. Germline V gene data show CDR1 as SGHTA and CDR2 as FQGNSA. The CDR3 contains 15 residues. Trimming at V came to 5 bases and at J to 2 bases, leaving 5 bases not matched to a gene. This CDR3 is CASSAGTSGAYEQYF. CDR3 DNA sequence: TGTGCCAGCAGCGCGGGGACTAGCGGAGCCTACGAGCAGTACTTC.

This sequence joins TRBV7-2 and TRBJ1-1; D call uncertain. Germline CDR1 SGHTA, CDR2 FQGNSA. The ends were cut back, 4 bases at V and 0 bases at J, with 9 bases in the middle. The length of the CDR3 is 14 residues. CDR3 sequence (DNA): TGTGCCAGCAGCTACCAGATTATGAACACTGAAGCTTTCTTT. This encodes CASSYQIMNTEAFF.

The chain employs TRBV11-2 and TRBJ2-7, with 11 bases lining up with TRBD1. From germline, CDR1 is SGHAT and CDR2 FQNNGV. This CDR3 comprises 14 residues. V shed 5 bases, J shed 2 bases, and the junction held 2 bases outside the gene matches. The CDR3 here is CASSAGQGAYEQYF. CDR3 nucleotides: TGTGCCAGCAGCGCGGGACAGGGGGCCTACGAGCAGTACTTC.

V is TRBV11-3 and J is TRBJ2-7, with TRBD2 matching over 10 bases. V lost 6 bases, J lost 1 base, and 6 bases stayed unmatched. The CDR3 has 15 amino acids. Germline-derived CDR1 and CDR2 are SGHNT and YENEEA. CDR3 DNA sequence: TGTGCCAGCAGTTCCGGGACTAGCGTTTCCTACGAGCAGTACTTC. Residues: CASSSGTSVSYEQYF.

The V call is TRBV7-9, the J call TRBJ2-3, with D possibly being TRBD1 (6 bases). V was pared by 5 bases and J by 2 bases, with 17 bases between. Germline values: CDR1 SEHNR, CDR2 FQNEAQ (reference sequence). CDR3 length: 16 residues. The CDR3 DNA is TGTGCCAGCAGCCCACGGACAGTCCCTGACACAGATACGCAGTATTTT. It yields the protein CASSPRTVPDTDTQYF.

The genes are TRBV5-6 and TRBJ2-3, with TRBD2 matching over 11 bases. The CDR3 has 15 amino acids. The trim removed 4 bases at V and 1 base at J, leaving 2 bases unmatched. Looked up from germline, CDR1 is SGHDT and CDR2 is YYEEEE. The CDR3 DNA reads as TGTGCCAGCAGCCGGGGACTAGCGGGCACAGATACGCAGTATTTT. It yields the protein CASSRGLAGTDTQYF. The variable domain in full, with the rest retrieved from reference TRBV5-6 and TRBJ2-3, is DAGVTQSPTHLIKTRGQQVTLRCSPKSGHDTVSWYQQALGQGPQFIFQYYEEEERQRGNFPDRFSGHQFPNYSSELNVNALLLGDSALYLCASSRGLAGTDTQYFGPGTRLTVL.

The sample holds one count of this clone. The CDR3 protein is CASSFSYEQYF. The DNA of the CDR3 is TGTGCCAGCAGTTTTAGTTACGAGCAGTACTTC. This chain uses TRBV6-6 with TRBJ2-7, with D uncertain. The germline gives CDR1 MNHNY, CDR2 SVGAGI (reference sequence). Trimming took 4 bases from V and 4 from J, leaving 5 bases between them. There are 11 residues in the CDR3.

The chain couples TRBV11-2 to TRBJ2-1; D is possibly TRBD1 (8 bases). The CDR3 is 16 residues long. Trimming cost V 8 bases and J 2 bases, with 19 bases left between them. The germline V gene has CDR1 SGHAT and CDR2 FQNNGV. The CDR3 coding sequence is TGTGCCAGCGGAATTAACAGGGGGGGCCCCTACAATGAGCAGTTCTTC. Protein sequence: CASGINRGGPYNEQFF.

The CDR3 bases are TGTGCCAGCAGCCTACCGACCGGCCCGGGCACTGAAGCTTTCTTT. The encoded protein is CASSLPTGPGTEAFF. This chain connects TRBV13 to TRBJ1-1, with no clear D. V lost 5 bases, J lost 4 bases, and 17 bases lay in between. The CDR3 loop spans 15 amino acids. Germline-derived CDR1 and CDR2 are PRHDT and FYEKMQ (reference sequence).

The chain carries TRBV15 and TRBJ1-5; tentative D call: TRBD1 (5 bases). The germline V gene has CDR1 LNHNV and CDR2 YYDKDF (reference sequence). Trimming took 0 bases from V and 8 from J, leaving 11 bases between them. This CDR3 region has 14 residues. CDR3 in amino acids: CATSREGRAKPQHF. The CDR3 DNA follows: TGTGCCACCAGCAGAGAGGGCAGGGCTAAGCCCCAGCATTTT.

The chain uses TRBV29-1 and TRBJ2-5; the match to TRBD1 covers 11 bases. The V gene end was trimmed by 7 bases and the J gene end by 11 bases; junction bases not matched to a gene: 15. The length of the CDR3 is 14 residues. Germline V CDR1 and CDR2: SQVTM, ANQGSEA. The CDR3 bases are TGCAGCGCGATCGGGACAGGGGGAAACTTAGGGCAGTACTTC. Protein sequence: CSAIGTGGNLGQYF.

CDR3 loop: CASSQWGLWVGYTF. DNA for the CDR3: TGTGCCAGCAGCCAATGGGGCCTATGGGTTGGCTACACCTTC. This sequence joins TRBV4-2 and TRBJ1-2, with a possible D match to TRBD1 (5 bases). The CDR3 totals 14 residues. V was clipped by 2 bases and J by 7 bases, with 14 bases between them. In germline, CDR1 is LGHNA, CDR2 YNFKEQ.

The J gene is TRBJ2-7, the V gene TRBV6-5, with TRBD1 matching 7 bases. J was trimmed by 1 base and V by 6 bases; bases with no gene match: 6. The germline V gene encodes CDR1 MNHEY and CDR2 SVGAGI. The CDR3 is 14 amino acids. The CDR3 reads CASSPGTASYEQYF. The CDR3 nucleotides read TGTGCCAGCAGCCCCGGGACAGCTTCCTACGAGCAGTACTTC.

The gene calls are TRBV7-3 and TRBJ2-2, with D tentatively TRBD2 (5 bases). CDR1 SGHTA and CDR2 FQGTGA come from the germline V gene. V gave up 1 base and J gave up 4 bases, with 7 bases separating them. The CDR3 has 14 residues. Here the CDR3 DNA reads TGTGCCAGCAGCTTAATAGGACTCACCGGGGAGCTGTTTTTT. Its translation: CASSLIGLTGELFF. The variable domain in full, with the rest retrieved from reference TRBV7-3 and TRBJ2-2, is GAGVSQTPSNKVTEKGKYVELRCDPISGHTALYWYRQSLGQGPEFLIYFQGTGAADDSGLPNDRFFAVRPEGSVSTLKIQRTERGDSAVYLCASSLIGLTGELFFGEGSRLTVL.

This chain joins TRBV27 and TRBJ2-5, with no clear D. The CDR3 is made up of 12 amino acids. Germline values: CDR1 MNHEY, CDR2 SMNVEV (reference sequence). Trimming took off 5 bases at V and 5 bases at J, with 9 bases between the two ends. CDR3 protein: CASSHTPETQYF. CDR3 DNA sequence: TGTGCCAGCAGTCACACCCCGGAGACCCAGTACTTC.

The CDR3 sequence is CASSLVPEDNEQFF. The CDR3 bases are TGTGCCAGCAGCTTGGTTCCGGAGGACAATGAGCAGTTCTTC. The chain is built from TRBV5-4 and TRBJ2-1, with TRBD2 as a possible D gene (5 bases). CDR3 length equals 14 residues. From germline, CDR1 is SGHNT and CDR2 YYREEE (reference sequence). Deletions cut 0 bases from V and 5 bases from J, with 9 bases between.

This sequence joins TRBV2 and TRBJ2-7; 7 nucleotides match TRBD2. Germline assignment: CDR1 SNHLY and CDR2 FYNNEI. J was trimmed by 3 bases and V by 7 bases; bases with no gene match: 12. CDR3 length equals 15 residues. CDR3 residues: CASTLTSDTFYEQYF. The CDR3 nucleotides are TGTGCCAGCACCCTTACTAGCGACACCTTCTACGAGCAGTACTTC. Drawing the rest from reference TRBV2 and TRBJ2-7, the complete variable domain is EPEVTQTPSHQVTQMGQEVILRCVPISNHLYFYWYRQILGQKVEFLVSFYNNEISEKSEIFDDQFSVERPDGSNFTLKIRSTKLEDSAMYFCASTLTSDTFYEQYFGPGTRLTVT.

The chain couples TRBV27 to TRBJ1-5; D is uncertain. The germline V and J ends were trimmed by 5 bases and 3 bases, with 11 bases remaining between them. Germline loops: CDR1 MNHEY, CDR2 SMNVEV (reference sequence). This CDR3 comprises 14 residues. The CDR3 DNA reads TGTGCCAGCAGTACCGGGTCTTTCAATCAGCCCCAGCATTTT. It translates to CASSTGSFNQPQHF.

The rearrangement joins TRBV4-1 to TRBJ2-1; 11 bases agree with TRBD2. V dropped 2 bases and J dropped 5; count of bases not matched to a gene: 2. This CDR3 is built from 15 residues. Germline V gene data show CDR1 as MGHRA and CDR2 as YSYEKL. The CDR3 spells CASSQLGLADNEQFF. The CDR3, as DNA: TGCGCCAGCAGCCAATTGGGACTAGCGGACAATGAGCAGTTCTTC.

The rearrangement joins TRBV19 to TRBJ1-5; maybe TRBD1 (5 bases). This CDR3 contains 15 residues. Trimming took 3 bases from V and 4 from J, leaving 13 bases between them. Germline V gene data show CDR1 as LNHDA and CDR2 as SQIVND (reference sequence). The CDR3 reads CASSIVMAGNQPQHF. The CDR3 DNA reads as TGTGCCAGTAGTATTGTAATGGCAGGGAATCAGCCCCAGCATTTT.

The chain carries TRBV25-1 and TRBJ1-2, with D tentatively TRBD1 (6 bases). This CDR3 has 16 residues. With 8 bases removed from V and 0 bases from J, the gap between germline ends came to 19 bases. Germline CDR1 MGHDK, CDR2 SYGVNS. The CDR3: CASQAGTQKTNYGYTF. CDR3 DNA sequence: TGTGCCAGCCAGGCCGGGACACAGAAAACTAACTATGGCTACACCTTC.

The rearrangement joins TRBV7-9 to TRBJ2-6; possible D gene TRBD1, 6 bases. Trimming removed 1 base from V and 0 bases from J, with 7 bases in between. CDR3 length: 16 residues. Germline CDR1 and CDR2: SEHNR and FQNEAQ (reference sequence). Here the CDR3 reads CASSLGGLSGANVLTF. CDR3 bases: TGTGCCAGCAGCTTAGGGGGGCTCTCTGGGGCCAACGTCCTGACTTTC.

V is TRBV9 and J is TRBJ1-5; 7 positions agree with TRBD1. The V gene's germline CDR1 is SGDLS and CDR2 YYNGEE. After removal of 2 bases from V and 4 bases from J, the junction contained 3 bases not matched to a gene. The CDR3 is 14 amino acids. The CDR3 reads CASSVGTVNQPQHF. The CDR3 DNA follows: TGTGCCAGCAGCGTGGGGACAGTTAATCAGCCCCAGCATTTT.